The rows below give T cell receptor beta chains drawn from one sample of a study of T-cell memory formation after mild COVID-19. A single record per CDR3 protein comes from TCRdb applying MiXCR to the 5' RACE reads. The sample yields about 390,000 distinct CDR3 sequences, about 21% seen once. Specimen: PBMCs or a T cell subset sorted from them (not recorded which). The receptors were sampled from an adult woman who had mild COVID-19 (a few samples of this study predate the infection). Cell type and time point are not known. CDR3s include the opening cysteine and the closing phenylalanine or tryptophan. The D gene is left open where the match is weak. The listing skips clone size in some rows; elsewhere it reads once, few, many or a size class.

d_gene | j_gene | v_gene | abundance | CDR3nt | CDR3aa
NA | TRBJ2-2 | TRBV21-1 | few | TGTGCCAGCAGCCCCGAGGGAAAGCGCTACGAGGCCGGGGAGCTGTTTTTT | CASSPEGKRYEAGELFF
TRBD1 | TRBJ1-5 | TRBV20-1 | NA | TGCAGTGCTAGGTCCCTCGGGACAGATAATCAGCCCCAGCATTTT | CSARSLGTDNQPQHF
NA | TRBJ2-3 | TRBV20-1 | many | TGCAGTGCCTCGACTTCGTCGTCCTCAGATACGCAGTATTTT | CSASTSSSSDTQYF
TRBD1 | TRBJ1-1 | TRBV7-9 | NA | TGTGCCAGCAGCTCCTATAATTTGAGACAGGGTAAAGCCACTGAAGCTTTCTTT | CASSSYNLRQGKATEAFF
NA | TRBJ2-1 | TRBV12-3/TRBV12-4 | few | TGTGCCAGCAGTTTTCTGGAGGGCTCCTACAATGAGCAGTTCTTC | CASSFLEGSYNEQFF
TRBD2 | TRBJ2-3 | TRBV7-8 | NA | TGTGCCAGCAGCTTAGCAGGACTAGCGGGACACACAGATACGCAGTATTTT | CASSLAGLAGHTDTQYF
NA | TRBJ1-1 | TRBV4-3 | NA | TGCGCCAGCAGCCAAGATTTCTCAGGGAGCATGAACACTGAAGCTTTCTTT | CASSQDFSGSMNTEAFF
NA | TRBJ2-1 | TRBV14 | NA | TGTGCCAGCAGCCAAGGAGGTAGCCGTGGTGAGCAGTTCTTC | CASSQGGSRGEQFF
NA | TRBJ2-3 | TRBV20-1 | few | TGCAGTGCTAGTATTGGGACAGATACGCAGTATTTT | CSASIGTDTQYF
TRBD1 | TRBJ2-3 | TRBV4-1 | few | TGCGCCAGCAGCCAAACCCCTCCGACAGGGAAATCTAGCACAGATACGCAGTATTTT | CASSQTPPTGKSSTDTQYF
TRBD1 | TRBJ2-2 | TRBV20-1 | few | TGCAGTGCTAGAGCCGGGACAGGGTTCTTGACCGGGGAGCTGTTTTTT | CSARAGTGFLTGELFF
TRBD1 | TRBJ1-2 | TRBV29-1 | NA | TGCAGCGTGACCGACAGGGGGCTCAACTATGGCTACACCTTC | CSVTDRGLNYGYTF
NA | TRBJ2-3 | TRBV4-1 | NA | TGCGCCAGCAGCCAAAGCAGGGCGGGTACGCAGTATTTT | CASSQSRAGTQYF
NA | TRBJ1-4 | TRBV12-3/TRBV12-4 | NA | TGTGCCAGCAGTTCACAGGTCAATGAAAAACTGTTTTTT | CASSSQVNEKLFF
TRBD1 | TRBJ1-5 | TRBV5-1 | NA | TGCGCCAGCAGCTTGGAGGGACAGGGTTCGCAGCCCCAGCATTTT | CASSLEGQGSQPQHF
NA | TRBJ2-1 | TRBV29-1 | NA | TGCAGCGTTTCAAGACGGGACCAACCCTACAATGAGCAGTTCTTC | CSVSRRDQPYNEQFF
NA | TRBJ2-1 | TRBV12-3/TRBV12-4 | few | TGTGCCGTTCAAACGTCCCTCTACAATGAGCAGTTCTTC | CAVQTSLYNEQFF
NA | TRBJ2-3 | TRBV10-3 | many | TGTGCCATCAGTGCTTGGGGGTTCACAGATACGCAGTATTTT | CAISAWGFTDTQYF
NA | TRBJ2-5 | TRBV5-1 | NA | TGCGCCAGCACCCCGAATCTCCAGGAGACCCAGTACTTC | CASTPNLQETQYF
NA | TRBJ1-5 | TRBV18 | NA | TGTGCCAGCTCACCTTCGACAGCAAACTTAAATCAGCCCCAGCATTTT | CASSPSTANLNQPQHF
NA | TRBJ2-3 | TRBV7-2 | many | TGTGCCAGCAGCTCCCCGGGCACAGATACGCAGTATTTT | CASSSPGTDTQYF
NA | TRBJ2-5 | TRBV27 | NA | TGTGCCAGCAGCCTGCTGGGCGAGGAGACCCAGTACTTC | CASSLLGEETQYF
TRBD1 | TRBJ2-7 | TRBV7-9 | few | TGTGCCAGCAGCTCCCCGGAGACAGGGAACTACGAGCAGTACTTC | CASSSPETGNYEQYF
NA | TRBJ1-5 | TRBV27 | few | TGTGCCAGCAGTTTACGGGGGGCTAGGCAGCCCCAGCATTTT | CASSLRGARQPQHF
TRBD2 | TRBJ2-4 | TRBV7-2 | NA | TGTGCCAGCAGGGGACTAGCGGGGGTAGCCAAAAACATTCAGTACTTC | CASRGLAGVAKNIQYF
TRBD2 | TRBJ2-7 | TRBV7-9 | NA | TGTGCCAGCAGCCCGGGACTAGCGGGGGTCAAAGCCTACGAGCAGTACTTC | CASSPGLAGVKAYEQYF
NA | TRBJ2-1 | TRBV24-1 | few | TGTGCCACCAGTGACCCCGTTGCGGGGAGGTTGAATGAGCAGTTCTTC | CATSDPVAGRLNEQFF
NA | TRBJ2-3 | TRBV12-3/TRBV12-4 | once | TGTGCCAGCAGTTTATATCCTATGGCTAGCCCAGATACGCAGTATTTT | CASSLYPMASPDTQYF
NA | TRBJ1-1 | TRBV6-6 | NA | TGTGCCAGCAGGGACGGGGGGTACACTGAAGCTTTCTTT | CASRDGGYTEAFF
NA | TRBJ2-5 | TRBV7-9 | few | TGTGCCAGCAGCCCTCAGCTACAAGAGACCCAGTACTTC | CASSPQLQETQYF